The 10 T cell receptor beta chains reported below all come from one sample, sequenced in a study of blood T cell repertoires in COVID-19. Clones were read by immunoSEQ multiplex PCR, and TCRdb kept only the in-frame ones, dropping some. In the table there are approximately 200,000 clones, about 83% of which are singletons. The sequencing input was peripheral blood. These receptors were obtained from a woman in her 50s with acute or convalescent COVID-19.

The chain uses TRBV6-5 and TRBJ1-1; D gene ambiguous. The V gene's germline CDR1 is MNHEY and CDR2 SVGAGI. The CDR3 has 14 residues. V was pared by 1 base and J by 2 bases, with 8 bases between. CDR3 coding DNA: TGTGCCAGCAGTTACTTGGCAGAAAACACTGAAGCTTTCTTT. Residues: CASSYLAENTEAFF.

This chain joins TRBV12-3 or TRBV12-4 and TRBJ1-4; no reliable D call. The V gene lost 3 bases and the J gene lost 8 bases, with 7 bases spanning the gap. The CDR3 length is 12 residues. CDR3 residues: CASSFGSEKLFF. The CDR3 region has the DNA TGTGCCAGCAGTTTCGGGTCAGAAAAACTGTTTTTT.

The chain has TRBV12-3 or TRBV12-4 and TRBJ1-1; D might be TRBD1 (5 bases). This CDR3 is 12 amino acids long. V lost 8 bases to trimming and J lost 2 bases, with 9 bases between them. CDR3 bases: TGTGCCAGCGGGCAGGGAAACACTGAAGCTTTCTTT. Translation gives CASGQGNTEAFF.

The rearrangement links TRBV7-9 to TRBJ2-2; D is ambiguous. The CDR3 has 12 amino acids. CDR1 and CDR2 (germline): SEHNR, FQNEAQ (reference sequence). Between the trimmed V and J ends, which lost 2 bases and 7 bases, there was a span of 5 bases. This CDR3 is CASSLLVGELFF. CDR3 DNA: TGTGCCAGCAGCTTATTAGTCGGGGAGCTGTTTTTT. Drawing the rest from reference TRBV7-9 and TRBJ2-2, the complete variable domain is DTGVSQNPRHKITKRGQNVTFRCDPISEHNRLYWYRQTLGQGPEFLTYFQNEAQLEKSRLLSDRFSAERPKGSFSTLEIQRTEQGDSAMYLCASSLLVGELFFGEGSRLTVL.

The chain recombines TRBV4-2 with TRBJ1-1, with 9 bases aligning to TRBD1. This CDR3 has 14 residues. Per germline, CDR1 LGHNA and CDR2 YNFKEQ. After removal of 3 bases from V and 7 bases from J, the junction contained 6 bases not matched to a gene. DNA for the CDR3: TGTGCCAGCAGCCATTTACCGGGACAGGGTGAAGCTTTCTTT. Translation gives CASSHLPGQGEAFF.

This clone was counted once. The chain links TRBV6-5 to TRBJ2-5; a possible D gene is TRBD1 (6 bases). From germline, CDR1 is MNHEY and CDR2 SVGAGI. The CDR3 consists of 11 residues. V shed 7 bases and J shed 5 bases, with 8 bases lying between them. The CDR3 reads CASTRGETQYF. The CDR3, as DNA: TGTGCCAGCACAAGGGGGGAGACCCAGTACTTC.

The chain is built from TRBV28 and TRBJ1-2; 9 bases map to TRBD1. The CDR3 runs 16 residues. With V trimmed by 1 base and J by 4 bases, 7 bases remained unmatched. Per germline, CDR1 MDHEN and CDR2 SYDVKM. The CDR3 nucleotides are TGTGCCAGCAGTTTATCTGCTGACAGGGGGGGCTATGGCTACACCTTC. Encoded protein: CASSLSADRGGYGYTF.

The genes are TRBV29-1 and TRBJ1-1; D is undetermined. Trimming took off 3 bases at V and 1 base at J, with 6 bases between the two ends. Germline V gene lookup returns CDR1 SQVTM and CDR2 ANQGSEA. The CDR3 has 12 amino acids. The CDR3 protein is CSVETGNTEAFF. For the CDR3, the DNA is TGCAGCGTTGAGACGGGGAACACTGAAGCTTTCTTT.

This chain connects TRBV6-1 to TRBJ2-5; 10 nucleotides align to TRBD2. CDR3 size: 16 residues. Germline CDR1 reads MNHNS; CDR2 reads SASEGT. Trimming took 4 bases from V and 5 from J; bases not matched to a gene: 10. The CDR3 reads CASSGLAGAYGETQYF. CDR3 DNA sequence: TGTGCCAGCAGTGGCCTAGCGGGGGCCTATGGGGAGACCCAGTACTTC.

For the CDR3, the DNA is TGTGCCAGCTCACCCCCCAGGAGCGGGAGGGCCGATGAGCAGTACTTC. Protein product: CASSPPRSGRADEQYF. V is TRBV18 and J is TRBJ2-7; 10 bases are shared with TRBD2. Germline trimming cut 3 bases from V and 7 bases from J; bases unmatched to any gene: 12. This CDR3 is 16 amino acids long. Germline V gene lookup returns CDR1 KGHSH and CDR2 LQKENI.